The T cell receptor (beta chain) under discussion was sequenced for a study of human T cells and chemical hapten exposure. This clonotype was counted a few times. As the library was built, unique molecular identifiers were attached to individual cDNA molecules. TCRdb used MiXCR to reprocess the RACE reads, holding one entry per CDR3 protein. The profile shows tens of thousands of distinct CDR3 sequences, 12% of them singletons. V lost 2 bases and J 1 base, leaving 5 bases between the germline ends. The CDR3 covers 13 residues. CDR1 is MNHEY, CDR2 SVGAGI, per germline. Time point denoted: patch test 1, 2 weeks after DPC sensitization. The sample's treatment: therapeutic diphenylcyclopropenone sensitization with weekly scalp DPC. Unfractionated whole blood was the source from which total RNA was extracted.

This TCR was sampled from a woman aged 60 to 75 with alopecia areata. Some clones in this sample may be carry-over from other donors' samples. The chain joins TRBV6-5 to TRBJ1-1; D is uncertain. The input for sequencing was whole blood, taken in connection with sensitization to the hapten diphenylcyclopropenone (DPC). DNA of the CDR3: TGTGCCAGCAGTTACCGGGCGAACACTGAAGCTTTCTTT. It specifies CASSYRANTEAFF.